This TCR beta chain derives from a study of CD8+ T cells in alopecia areata (dated by TCRdb to about 2018). Some background on the complete study: Treated patients were enrolled in an open-label pilot trial of oral tofacitinib, 5 to 10 mg twice daily, for moderate-to-severe alopecia areata. Patients received tofacitinib for 6 to 18 months and were then followed off drug for 6 months to check for delayed response and recurrence. In treated patients, disease severity was measured using the SALT score, which gives the percentage of scalp surface area affected. High-throughput TCRbeta sequencing was used to examine T cell clonal expansion in alopecia areata in both the C3H/HeJ mouse model and human patients. On the human side, TCRbeta sequencing was run on scalp tissue and on sorted CD4+ and CD8+ peripheral blood T cells from healthy controls and from alopecia areata patients with either patchy or totalis/universalis disease. Biopsies were taken from tofacitinib-treated patients at baseline and at 4 and 24 weeks of treatment, and a later scalp biopsy was taken in several of the tofacitinib-treated patients. Scalp clonality was compared among normal scalp (n=4), patchy alopecia areata scalp (n=8), and alopecia totalis/universalis scalp (n=8). RNA came from the PAXgene miRNA kit for fixed scalp, the miRNeasy kit for PBMCs, and the RNeasy kit for mouse skin. TCRbeta CDR3 regions were amplified by immunoSEQ multiplex PCR using 35 Vbeta forward and 13 Jbeta reverse primers. General study outcomes and caveats: Scalp clonality and the number of expanded CD8+ clones among the top 100 scalp clones were significantly decreased by tofacitinib. Compared with mice, TCR sequences shared between patients were less clear, possibly partly because of HLA diversity across the patient population. During tofacitinib treatment, many expanded lesional clones stuck around in both scalp and blood, and this persistence may partly explain why relapse happens after treatment is stopped. Because the treated cohort was small and had just a single nonresponder, larger studies are needed to establish links between baseline CD8+ expansion and response. Unlike mouse skin, which is dominated by gammadelta T cells, normal human skin has resident alphabeta T cells that are also sequenced, and this complicates analysis of the scalp TCR repertoire. Compared with normal scalp, lesional scalp, particularly in alopecia totalis/universalis, had higher clonality and more expanded CD8+ clones, which suggests antigenic drive.

On this clone: Its antigen is unknown. No much larger clonotype is one base removed from it; base qualities were not supplied.

Taken with the paper, the label for time point translates to: roughly 24 weeks on oral tofacitinib. The sample's treatment or condition label, decoded: oral pan-JAK inhibitor, 5-10 mg twice daily. Lesional scalp punch biopsies and peripheral blood were obtained from alopecia areata patients. PBMCs were isolated by density centrifugation and stained for CD3, CD4 and CD8, after which CD4+ and CD8+ T cells were sorted on a FACSAria. The V and J ends are trimmed by 3 bases and 9 bases, leaving 15 bases between them. The germline V gene (reference sequence) yields MNHEY for CDR1 and SMNVEV for CDR2. The CDR3, from cysteine to phenylalanine, totals 14 residues. Solely the CDR3 DNA is kept, with 42 bases framed from the first base. Library preparation employed the immunoSEQ multiplex PCR assay. For TCR sequencing, RNA was extracted from every sample and reverse transcribed into cDNA to serve as template. SuperScript III was used to make first-strand cDNA, primed with a 2:1 mix of oligo-dT and random hexamers. Amplification bias was assessed with a synthetic immune receptor repertoire, and residual bias was removed computationally. In the source study's methods: Raw reads were preprocessed to remove errors, and CDR3 was defined by IMGT conventions from the conserved cysteine to phenylalanine. To get clonality, Shannon entropy was normalized by log2 of the number of productive unique TCRs and the result was subtracted from 1. Scalp TCRbeta sequences were cross-referenced with sorted blood CD4 and CD8 repertoires so that the CD4 or CD8 identity of scalp clones could be inferred. The source is immuneACCESS, and TCRdb retained only in-frame sequences with V and J called. Part of the clones is not carried over; for the studies checked, unresolved V genes explain less than half of this, and the remainder is unexplained. Clonal size and the V and J genes are those of that table, whereas D and trimming came from the DNA. The sample profile shows about 100,000 clones; 80% to 85% of them were found once. Jointly, the top ten make up around a quarter of the sample.

The receptor was derived from a human donor with alopecia areata. Material: CD8+ T cells sorted from blood, obtained at week 24, from a patient treated with tofacitinib. The V and J genes are TRBV27 and TRBJ2-1, with the D gene call left open. The DNA sequence is given as TGTGCCAGCAGTTTTAGGATGCTCTTGGGTGAGCAGTTCTTC. This is translated as CASSFRMLLGEQFF.